Below are 14 T cell receptor beta chains sequenced from a single sample in a study of cytotoxic CD8 clonotypes in ibrutinib-treated CLL. Here immunoSEQ multiplex PCR was the method, and the copy in TCRdb shows in-frame clones only, minus some. The data hold roughly 160,000 clones, with 81% observed a single time. The sequenced sample was PBMCs, obtained after 12 months of ibrutinib treatment. The receptors derive from a human donor with chronic lymphocytic leukemia.

The rearrangement joins TRBV4-2 to TRBJ1-5; D remains ambiguous. This CDR3 has 15 residues. Germline V gene data show CDR1 as LGHNA and CDR2 as YNFKEQ. V was trimmed by 0 bases and J by 6 bases, leaving 12 bases between them. Here the CDR3 DNA reads TGTGCCAGCAGCCAAGATAGGCAGGCTAGTCAGCCCCAGCATTTT. It translates to CASSQDRQASQPQHF.

The chain recombines TRBV9 with TRBJ2-7, with 9 bases matching TRBD2. The V gene's germline CDR1 is SGDLS and CDR2 YYNGEE. Germline trimming cut 4 bases from V and 2 bases from J; bases unmatched to any gene: 7. This CDR3 region has 15 residues. The CDR3 bases are TGTGCCAGCAGCCCCCGGCTAGCGGGGACCTACGAGCAGTACTTC. Amino acid sequence: CASSPRLAGTYEQYF. The full variable domain, completed using reference TRBV9 and TRBJ2-7, is DSGVTQTPKHLITATGQRVTLRCSPRSGDLSVYWYQQSLDQGLQFLIQYYNGEERAKGNILERFSAQQFPDLHSELNLSSLELGDSALYFCASSPRLAGTYEQYFGPGTRLTVT.

This chain links TRBV28 with TRBJ1-4, with D unclear. The CDR3 is made up of 16 amino acids. The V end lost 5 bases, the J end lost 0 bases, and 13 bases lay between the germline ends. In germline, CDR1 is MDHEN, CDR2 SYDVKM. The CDR3 loop is CASSLPLSPTNEKLFF. In DNA form, the CDR3 reads TGTGCCAGCAGTCTACCCCTCAGCCCAACTAATGAAAAACTGTTTTTT.

The chain is built from TRBV9 and TRBJ2-3; D ambiguous. The CDR3 covers 14 residues. Between the trimmed V and J ends, which lost 2 bases and 0 bases, there was a span of 7 bases. CDR1 and CDR2 (germline): SGDLS, YYNGEE. For the CDR3, the DNA is TGTGCCAGCAGCGTTGGGCGGAGCACAGATACGCAGTATTTT. The encoded protein is CASSVGRSTDTQYF.

V is TRBV18 and J is TRBJ1-1, with D tentatively TRBD1 (5 bases). The CDR3 has 14 residues. Trimming took off 7 bases at V and 5 bases at J, with 17 bases between the two ends. Germline values: CDR1 KGHSH, CDR2 LQKENI. The DNA for the CDR3 is TGTGCCAGCTGGAGGGAAAAGGGGCTTACTGAAGCTTTCTTT. It encodes CASWREKGLTEAFF.

The CDR3: CASSITSYGYTF. For the CDR3, the DNA is TGTGCCAGCAGCATCACCTCCTATGGCTACACCTTC. The gene calls are TRBV7-9 and TRBJ1-2, with D uncertain. The V gene's germline CDR1 is SEHNR and CDR2 FQNEAQ (reference sequence). The CDR3 is 12 amino acids. V lost 5 bases and J 4 bases, leaving 8 bases between the germline ends.

The sample holds a few counts of this clone. The chain has TRBV18 and TRBJ2-2; D is unclear. CDR1 is KGHSH and CDR2 is LQKENI in the germline V gene. The V end lost 3 bases, the J end lost 0 bases, and 5 bases lay between the germline ends. This CDR3 region has 14 residues. DNA of the CDR3: TGTGCCAGCTCACCCACCCCGAACACCGGGGAGCTGTTTTTT. This codes for CASSPTPNTGELFF.

In its sample, this clone was seen a few times. J is TRBJ1-2 and V is TRBV5-1; a weak D match, TRBD1 (6 bases). This CDR3 has 14 residues. The ends were cut back, 0 bases at V and 9 bases at J, with 15 bases in the middle. The germline V gene encodes CDR1 SGHRS and CDR2 YFSETQ. This chain's CDR3 is CASSLGLGGSRYTF. The CDR3 DNA is TGCGCCAGCAGCTTGGGCCTAGGGGGTTCGCGCTACACCTTC.

The chain has TRBV2 and TRBJ2-3; the D is unclear. The V and J ends lost 1 base and 0 bases respectively, with 8 bases between them. CDR3 length: 15 residues. Germline-derived CDR1 and CDR2 are SNHLY and FYNNEI. The CDR3 coding sequence is TGTGCCAGCAGTGAAGGGCGAGTTAGCACAGATACGCAGTATTTT. Translation: CASSEGRVSTDTQYF.

The chain recombines TRBV6-5 with TRBJ2-5, with TRBD2 matching 10 bases. Germline CDR1 reads MNHEY; CDR2 reads SVGAGI. Germline trimming cut 5 bases from V and 8 bases from J; bases unmatched to any gene: 11. The CDR3 has 15 residues. The CDR3 DNA reads TGTGCCAGCAGTCCCGAAGGACTAGCGGACCAAACCCAGTACTTC. Protein product: CASSPEGLADQTQYF.

This clone has a handful of counts. The chain combines TRBV30 with TRBJ2-3; tentative D call: TRBD2 (6 bases). CDR3 length: 13 amino acids. The germline V gene has CDR1 GTSNPN and CDR2 SVGIG (reference sequence). V gave up 0 bases and J gave up 6 bases, with 10 bases separating them. CDR3 protein: CAWSVSGGDTQYF. The CDR3 DNA reads TGTGCCTGGAGTGTAAGCGGAGGGGATACGCAGTATTTT.

V is TRBV5-6 and J is TRBJ2-3; 8 bases are shared with TRBD1. The CDR3 spans 15 residues. Trimming took 3 bases from V and 2 from J; bases not matched to a gene: 5. The germline V gene has CDR1 SGHDT and CDR2 YYEEEE. CDR3 region: CASSYDRGSTDTQYF. DNA for the CDR3: TGTGCCAGCAGCTACGACAGGGGTTCCACAGATACGCAGTATTTT.

V gene TRBV14 combines with J gene TRBJ2-7, with D unclear. This CDR3 region has 14 residues. Trimming removed 2 bases at V and 5 bases at J, with 13 bases between. From germline, CDR1 is SGHDN and CDR2 FVKESK. The CDR3: CASSQRYLEDEQYF. CDR3 nucleotides: TGTGCCAGCAGCCAAAGATACTTAGAGGACGAGCAGTACTTC.

The chain recombines TRBV19 with TRBJ2-2; 7 bases align to TRBD1. Germline assignment: CDR1 LNHDA and CDR2 SQIVND (reference sequence). The CDR3 totals 14 residues. The V and J ends lost 7 bases and 3 bases, in that order; junction bases with no gene match: 5. The CDR3 loop reads CASTRDSDTGELFF. CDR3 DNA: TGTGCCAGTACCAGGGACAGTGACACCGGGGAGCTGTTTTTT.